This T cell receptor beta chain originates from a study of shared clonotypes between healthy human individuals. For the study at large: Each donor contributed plates that comprised three CD4 naive, three CD4 memory, two CD8 naive and one CD8 memory.

Germline values: CDR1 SEHNR, CDR2 FQNEAQ (reference sequence). V lost 5 bases, J lost 0 bases, and 17 bases lay in between. The CDR3 spans 17 residues. Points from the study as a whole: A reduction in generation probabilities was seen for non-shared clonotypes relative to those shared by all four donors.

Methods used by the authors: Filtering differed since immunoSEQ provided only junctions, with no quality scores. The repertoire was sequenced with immunoSEQ multiplex PCR; TCRdb's copy has only in-frame clones and lacks some. The V and J calls and clone size were taken over from that table, and D and trimming were inferred from the DNA. The sample lists about 1,500,000 clones, roughly 97% seen once, with over 1% in the top ten. On this clone: Its specificity is unknown.

Sequencing used naive CD4+ T cells sorted from blood. Noted subset: CD45RA+ positively selected. The chain has TRBV7-9 and TRBJ2-4; a possible D gene is TRBD1 (7 bases). This receptor was taken from a man aged 30 to 45 in good health. This chain's CDR3 is CASSPNPGGIAKNIQYF. DNA for the CDR3: TGTGCCAGCAGCCCAAACCCAGGGGGGATAGCCAAAAACATTCAGTACTTC.